One sample yielded the 21 T cell receptor beta chains listed below, sequenced in a study of Ad26.COV2.S vaccination and SARS-CoV-2 variants. The protocol was immunoSEQ multiplex PCR, while the TCRdb copy is restricted to in-frame clones and leaves out a portion. The sample includes some 180,000 clones, around 88% of them seen just once. This specimen was peripheral blood, taken after recovery from COVID-19. The receptors originated from a human donor who had recovered from COVID-19.

J is TRBJ1-3 and V is TRBV10-2; D is possibly TRBD1 (6 bases). CDR1 is WSHSY, CDR2 SAAADI, per germline. V lost 3 bases to trimming and J lost 0 bases, with 12 bases between them. CDR3 length equals 16 residues. Here the CDR3 DNA reads TGCGCCAGCAGTGACTGGACAGCCCGCTCTGGAAACACCATATATTTT. Translation: CASSDWTARSGNTIYF.

The chain uses TRBV4-1 and TRBJ2-1; TRBD2 matches at 10 bases. The J segment lost 2 bases and the V segment lost 0 bases, leaving 1 base of the junction unmatched. The CDR3 has 16 residues. The germline gives CDR1 MGHRA, CDR2 YSYEKL. CDR3 nucleotides: TGCGCCAGCAGCCAAGACGGACTAGCGGCCTACAATGAGCAGTTCTTC. Protein sequence: CASSQDGLAAYNEQFF.

The sample holds a few counts of this clone. J is TRBJ2-7 and V is TRBV12-5; TRBD2 matches 11 bases. Germline V lookup: CDR1 LGHNT, CDR2 FRNRAP. The CDR3 covers 17 residues. V lost 4 bases and J lost 4; bases outside the gene matches: 12. The CDR3 DNA reads TGTGCTAGTGGTTCCCATAGCGGGAGGGCCCCCCCTTACGAGCAGTACTTC. Protein sequence: CASGSHSGRAPPYEQYF.

This sequence joins TRBV10-3 and TRBJ2-1, with D perhaps given as TRBD1 or TRBD2 (5 bases each). Deletions cut 6 bases from V and 2 bases from J, with 8 bases between. Germline CDR1 is ENHRY and CDR2 is SYGVKD. There are 13 residues in the CDR3. Here the CDR3 reads CAIRGDPYNEQFF. CDR3 in DNA: TGTGCCATCAGAGGGGACCCCTACAATGAGCAGTTCTTC.

This chain links TRBV28 with TRBJ1-5; no reliable D call. Germline-derived CDR1 and CDR2 are MDHEN and SYDVKM. V was pared by 2 bases and J by 6 bases, with 11 bases between. The CDR3 is 14 residues long. CDR3 coding DNA: TGTGCCAGCAGTTTAGGAATGGCGTCTCAGCCCCAGCATTTT. It yields the protein CASSLGMASQPQHF.

This chain joins TRBV23-1 and TRBJ2-5; 12 nucleotides agree with TRBD1. TRBV23-1 is reported as an ORF; its role is uncertain. The CDR3 runs 16 residues. V gave up 3 bases and J gave up 4 bases; unmatched junction bases: 6. CDR3 sequence: CASSQTGQGAGETQYF. CDR3 sequence (DNA): TGCGCCAGCAGTCAGACGGGACAGGGGGCCGGAGAGACCCAGTACTTC.

The CDR3 bases are TGTGCCAGCAGCTGGGGACAGCAGAGGGCTACGCAGTATTTT. Translated: CASSWGQQRATQYF. The rearrangement links TRBV5-4 to TRBJ2-3, with 7 bases matching TRBD1. CDR1 and CDR2 (germline): SGHNT, YYREEE (reference sequence). This CDR3 contains 14 residues. The junction had 9 bases not matched to a gene; V was cut back by 3 bases and J by 8 bases.

The V call is TRBV25-1, the J call TRBJ1-4; no firm D call. Trimming cost V 2 bases and J 7 bases, with 14 bases left between them. The CDR3 is 15 amino acids. In germline, CDR1 is MGHDK, CDR2 SYGVNS. The CDR3 DNA follows: TGTGCCAGCAGTGAAAGTCGAGAAATATTTGAAAAACTGTTTTTT. Encoded protein: CASSESREIFEKLFF.

The rearrangement links TRBV3-1 (or the pseudogene TRBV3-2) to TRBJ2-7; 14 bases are shared with TRBD2. V dropped 4 bases and J dropped 4; count of bases not matched to a gene: 12. CDR3 length equals 18 residues. The germline gives CDR1 LGHDT, CDR2 YNNKEL (reference sequence). The CDR3 here is CASSPRPGTSGSGYEQYF. The CDR3 nucleotides read TGTGCCAGCAGCCCACGTCCCGGGACTAGCGGGAGTGGGTACGAGCAGTACTTC.

The chain is built from TRBV29-1 and TRBJ2-7; D may correspond to TRBD1 or TRBD2 (6 bases each). The CDR3 totals 15 residues. Germline CDR1 is SQVTM and CDR2 is ANQGSEA. The germline V and J ends were trimmed by 4 bases and 2 bases, with 18 bases remaining between them. CDR3 bases: TGCAGCGTTGCCATTGGGGGGACAATTACCTACGAGCAGTACTTC. The encoded protein is CSVAIGGTITYEQYF.

J is TRBJ2-1 and V is TRBV5-3; no firm D call. TRBV5-3 is identified as an open reading frame with a role that is uncertain. Trimming removed 3 bases from V and 6 bases from J, with 7 bases in between. This CDR3 region has 12 residues. The CDR3 loop reads CARSWLANEQFF. The DNA of the CDR3 is TGTGCCAGAAGCTGGTTGGCCAATGAGCAGTTCTTC.

The rearrangement joins TRBV7-3 to TRBJ1-1; TRBD1 is a possible D gene (5 bases). The germline gives CDR1 SGHTA, CDR2 FQGTGA. The CDR3 length is 14 residues. The V and J ends lost 2 bases and 3 bases respectively, with 10 bases between them. The chain's CDR3 is CASSLAGLDTEAFF. CDR3 coding DNA: TGTGCCAGCAGCTTAGCAGGGCTGGACACTGAAGCTTTCTTT.

The V and J genes are TRBV12-5 and TRBJ2-6, with a weak D call TRBD1 (6 bases). Between the trimmed V and J ends, which lost 7 bases and 3 bases, there was a span of 10 bases. The CDR3 covers 14 residues. CDR1 is LGHNT and CDR2 is FRNRAP in the germline V gene. The CDR3 DNA reads as TGTGCTAGTGTTGGGGGCGGTGGGGCCAACGTCCTGACTTTC. It specifies CASVGGGGANVLTF.

This chain joins TRBV3-1 (or the pseudogene TRBV3-2) and TRBJ2-1; 15 positions match TRBD2. The CDR3 length is 18 residues. CDR1 is LGHDT, CDR2 YNNKEL, per germline (reference sequence). Trimming removed 4 bases from V and 1 base from J; junction bases left unmatched: 5. The CDR3 coding sequence is TGTGCCAGCAGCCCGGGACTAGCGGGAGGTGCATCCTACAATGAGCAGTTCTTC. It translates to CASSPGLAGGASYNEQFF.

The J gene is TRBJ2-7, the V gene TRBV19; 9 bases map to TRBD1. V dropped 5 bases and J dropped 6; count of bases not matched to a gene: 8. The CDR3 consists of 14 residues. The germline V gene encodes CDR1 LNHDA and CDR2 SQIVND (reference sequence). The CDR3 bases are TGTGCCAGTAGTGCGGGACAGGGTCCCTTCGAGCAGTACTTC. It specifies CASSAGQGPFEQYF.

The chain couples TRBV6-1 to TRBJ2-1, with unresolved D. CDR1 and CDR2 from the germline V gene are MNHNS and SASEGT. The ends were cut back, 2 bases at V and 4 bases at J, with 3 bases in the middle. This CDR3 comprises 12 residues. The CDR3 coding sequence is TGTGCCAGCAGTGAAAGTTACAATGAGCAGTTCTTC. Residues: CASSESYNEQFF.

This chain joins TRBV10-3 and TRBJ2-1, with 9 bases fitting TRBD1. The CDR3 loop spans 18 amino acids. Germline CDR1 is ENHRY and CDR2 is SYGVKD. J gave up 4 bases and V 0 bases, and 10 bases lay outside the gene matches. This CDR3 reads CAISESTLSDRGYNEQFF. The CDR3 DNA follows: TGTGCCATCAGTGAGTCGACGTTATCGGACAGGGGTTACAATGAGCAGTTCTTC.

The sample holds one count of this clone. This sequence joins TRBV27 and TRBJ2-7; D might be TRBD1 (5 bases). The CDR3 sequence is 12 residues long. Trimming cost V 1 base and J 5 bases, with 6 bases left between them. The germline gives CDR1 MNHEY, CDR2 SMNVEV (reference sequence). CDR3 nucleotides: TGTGCCAGCAGTTTATTAGGGGACGAGCAGTACTTC. It translates to CASSLLGDEQYF.

This chain connects TRBV12-3 or TRBV12-4 to TRBJ2-5; D unclear. V dropped 4 bases and J dropped 3 bases, with 3 bases sitting between them. The CDR3 covers 11 residues. The CDR3 reads CASSYKETQYF. As DNA, the CDR3 is TGTGCCAGCAGTTACAAAGAGACCCAGTACTTC.

This chain connects TRBV9 to TRBJ2-3; 9 nucleotides agree with TRBD1. This CDR3 spans 18 amino acids. V dropped 0 bases and J dropped 2; count of bases not matched to a gene: 10. Germline V gene data show CDR1 as SGDLS and CDR2 as YYNGEE. The CDR3 loop reads CASSVVGIRDRATDTQYF. The CDR3 nucleotides read TGTGCCAGCAGCGTAGTGGGTATTCGGGACAGGGCCACAGATACGCAGTATTTT.

V is TRBV5-6 and J is TRBJ1-2; D may be TRBD1 (5 bases). Looked up from germline, CDR1 is SGHDT and CDR2 is YYEEEE. This CDR3 spans 16 amino acids. The V gene lost 0 bases and the J gene lost 8 bases, with 20 bases spanning the gap. The CDR3 reads CASSLGLRDSAGGYTF. Here the CDR3 DNA reads TGTGCCAGCAGCTTGGGCCTTCGGGACTCGGCGGGAGGCTACACCTTC.